The 16 T cell receptor beta chains presented below share a single source sample, sequenced in a study of CD8 T cells in ankylosing spondylitis. TCRdb analysed the 5' RACE reads with MiXCR anew, one entry per CDR3 protein. The sample lists about 540,000 distinct CDR3 sequences, 9.5% to 15% occurring once. Findings of the study overall: A TCR beta motif of eight or nine highly homologous variants seemed to mark ankylosing spondylitis blood.

Their antigens remain unidentified. The sample was blood, either unsorted or a sorted T cell fraction (not recorded which). All receptors derive from a male donor with ankylosing spondylitis.

J is TRBJ2-1 and V is TRBV7-9; D call uncertain. CDR1 and CDR2 from the germline V gene are SEHNR and FQNEAQ (reference sequence). The V gene lost 4 bases and the J gene lost 8 bases, with 9 bases spanning the gap. CDR3 size: 12 residues. The CDR3 spells CASSYQADEQFF. CDR3 DNA sequence: TGTGCCAGCAGCTATCAGGCCGATGAGCAGTTCTTC.

This clonotype came up once. This chain joins TRBV21-1 and TRBJ1-5. TRBV21-1 is termed a pseudogene. There are 14 residues in the CDR3. CDR3 in DNA: TGTGCCAGCAGCAAAGGTCCGCGCAATCAGCCCCAGCATTTT. It is translated as CASSKGPRNQPQHF.

This clonotype was seen only a few times. The chain couples TRBV20-1 to TRBJ2-5; a possible D gene is TRBD2 (6 bases). Germline V CDR1 and CDR2: DFQATT, SNEGSKA (reference sequence). The CDR3 length is 16 residues. V gave up 0 bases and J gave up 4 bases, with 18 bases separating them. In nucleotides, the CDR3 is TGCAGTGCTAGAGACGCTACGGCGGGGCACCCAGAGACCCAGTACTTC. Protein product: CSARDATAGHPETQYF.

The genes are TRBV29-1 and TRBJ1-3; D is possibly TRBD1 (5 bases). This CDR3 spans 11 amino acids. Germline loops: CDR1 SQVTM, CDR2 ANQGSEA. V dropped 7 bases and J dropped 5 bases, with 9 bases sitting between them. The DNA of the CDR3 is TGCAGCGCGGGGGACCGAAACACCATATATTTT. Translation: CSAGDRNTIYF.

The CDR3 sequence is CSARDQVLEQFF. DNA for the CDR3: TGCAGTGCTAGAGATCAGGTTCTCGAGCAGTTCTTC. V gene TRBV20-1 combines with J gene TRBJ2-1; D ambiguous. CDR1 is DFQATT and CDR2 is SNEGSKA in the germline V gene (reference sequence). The ends were cut back, 0 bases at V and 10 bases at J, with 10 bases in the middle. This CDR3 has 12 amino acids.

This clonotype showed up just a few times. This chain joins TRBV7-9 and TRBJ2-1; no firm D call. CDR1 is SEHNR and CDR2 is FQNEAQ in the germline V gene (reference sequence). Trimming removed 5 bases from V and 10 bases from J, with 15 bases in between. CDR3 length: 13 residues. The CDR3 here is CASSPLGASEQFF. In nucleotides, the CDR3 is TGTGCCAGCAGCCCCCTTGGCGCCTCGGAGCAGTTCTTC. The complete variable domain, with remaining parts taken from reference TRBV7-9 and TRBJ2-1, reads DTGVSQNPRHKITKRGQNVTFRCDPISEHNRLYWYRQTLGQGPEFLTYFQNEAQLEKSRLLSDRFSAERPKGSFSTLEIQRTEQGDSAMYLCASSPLGASEQFFGPGTRLTVL.

This clonotype occurred a few times. The chain has TRBV20-1 and TRBJ2-3; maybe TRBD2 (6 bases). The germline V gene encodes CDR1 DFQATT and CDR2 SNEGSKA (reference sequence). Trimming took 3 bases from V and 3 from J, leaving 16 bases between them. The CDR3 spans 15 residues. DNA of the CDR3: TGCAGTGCTAGTTCGTCGATAGCGGAGACAGATACGCAGTATTTT. The encoded protein is CSASSSIAETDTQYF.

This clonotype was detected a few times. This chain links TRBV18 with TRBJ2-3; no clear D. Germline assignment: CDR1 KGHSH and CDR2 LQKENI. V lost 3 bases, J lost 9 bases, and 16 bases lay in between. There are 14 residues in the CDR3. In nucleotides, the CDR3 is TGTGCCAGCTCACCTCCTCCGCCAGCGAGGACGCAGTATTTT. It specifies CASSPPPPARTQYF.

In this sample, this clonotype turned up a few times. V and J are TRBV20-1 and TRBJ2-1; D remains ambiguous. The CDR3 is 13 residues long. Germline assignment: CDR1 DFQATT and CDR2 SNEGSKA (reference sequence). The V and J ends lost 7 bases and 0 bases respectively, with 10 bases between them. The CDR3 here is CSGRKSSYNEQFF. CDR3 bases: TGCAGTGGCAGGAAGAGCTCCTACAATGAGCAGTTCTTC.

This clonotype has more than one count but fewer than ten. The rearrangement links TRBV7-8 to TRBJ2-7; 9 nucleotides line up with TRBD2. V lost 1 base and J lost 4; bases outside the gene matches: 2. Germline assignment: CDR1 SGHVS and CDR2 FQNEAQ. The CDR3 runs to 14 residues. CDR3 residues: CASSLDGLAYEQYF. The CDR3 bases are TGTGCCAGCAGCTTAGATGGACTAGCGTACGAGCAGTACTTC.

This clonotype was detected many times. The chain joins TRBV29-1 to TRBJ2-3, with 12 bases fitting TRBD2. Germline values: CDR1 SQVTM, CDR2 ANQGSEA. Trimming at V came to 7 bases and at J to 6 bases, leaving 14 bases not matched to a gene. There are 16 residues in the CDR3. The CDR3 DNA sequence: TGCAGCGCCGGGCCGCCTAGCGGGAGGGCCATGGATACGCAGTATTTT. This codes for CSAGPPSGRAMDTQYF.

This clonotype has only a few counts. The J gene is TRBJ2-7, the V gene TRBV5-1; no firm D call. The CDR3 is 15 residues long. Germline CDR1 SGHRS, CDR2 YFSETQ. V lost 2 bases to trimming and J lost 1 base, with 13 bases between them. The CDR3 here is CASSFGAAISYEQYF. In DNA, the CDR3 is TGCGCCAGCAGCTTCGGCGCAGCGATTTCCTACGAGCAGTACTTC.

This clonotype has ten or more counts. The CDR3 DNA sequence: TGCGCCAGCAGCCCCGGACAGATGAACACTGAAGCTTTCTTT. As protein: CASSPGQMNTEAFF. V is TRBV5-1 and J is TRBJ1-1; the D gene is possibly TRBD1 (6 bases). Germline V CDR1 and CDR2: SGHRS, YFSETQ. V was shortened by 4 bases and J by 0 bases, with 10 bases between the two germline ends. The CDR3 has 14 residues. Based on the CDR3 plus reference TRBV5-1 and TRBJ1-1, the full variable domain is KAGVTQTPRYLIKTRGQQVTLSCSPISGHRSVSWYQQTPGQGLQFLFEYFSETQRNKGNFPGRFSGRQFSNSRSEMNVSTLELGDSALYLCASSPGQMNTEAFFGQGTRLTVV.

This clonotype was picked up a small number of times. The chain is built from TRBV5-1 and TRBJ2-1, with D possibly being TRBD2 (6 bases). CDR3 size: 16 residues. From germline, CDR1 is SGHRS and CDR2 YFSETQ. V was shortened by 0 bases and J by 6 bases, with 16 bases between the two germline ends. In DNA, the CDR3 is TGCGCCAGCAGCTTGGTGATGGGGGAAGCGGGCAATGAGCAGTTCTTC. This gives the protein CASSLVMGEAGNEQFF.

The J gene is TRBJ2-1, the V gene TRBV9; no firm D call. Germline CDR1 reads SGDLS; CDR2 reads YYNGEE. The CDR3 is 14 amino acids. Deletions cut 0 bases from V and 7 bases from J, with 11 bases between. CDR3 sequence reads: CASSVAPTRNEQFF. The CDR3 nucleotides are TGTGCCAGCAGCGTAGCCCCGACTCGAAATGAGCAGTTCTTC.

This clonotype came up a few times. The chain combines TRBV7-9 with TRBJ1-2; 8 nucleotides line up with TRBD1. Germline V gene data show CDR1 as SEHNR and CDR2 as FQNEAQ (reference sequence). Trimming at V came to 3 bases and at J to 4 bases, leaving 7 bases not matched to a gene. This CDR3 is built from 15 residues. CDR3 DNA: TGTGCCAGCAGCTTTGGACAGGGAGACCTCTATGGCTACACCTTC. Translated: CASSFGQGDLYGYTF.